This T cell receptor (beta chain) was identified during a study of T-cell reconstitution after alpha-beta-depleted transplantation in children. The study, taken as a whole, reports: At day 60, the high TCRbeta diversity found in some patients originated from recipient T cells and thymic progenitors that had survived. Where alpha-beta T cells came from about two months after transplant was reportedly several hundred expanded graft clones.

This clonotype was counted ten times or more. The target antigen is unknown. Germline assignment: CDR1 MGHRA and CDR2 YSYEKL. J lost 6 bases, V lost 0 bases, and 5 bases had no gene match. The CDR3 runs 15 residues. Molecular barcoding with unique molecular identifiers was used for the TCRbeta library. TCRdb called the PCR reads again in MiXCR, with one record for every CDR3 protein. The sample lists under 300,000 distinct CDR3 sequences, 11% seen once, with about a quarter in the top ten. V is TRBV4-1 and J is TRBJ2-7, with 10 positions matching TRBD1. This TCR came from a male patient between 2 and 15 years old who had a stem cell transplant for chronic granulomatous disease, so the T cells may come from the graft donor. The specimen comprised peripheral blood, sampled 180 days after TCRalphabeta/CD19-depleted stem cell transplant. The CDR3 reads CASSQDPGTGVEQYF. DNA of the CDR3: TGCGCCAGCAGCCAAGATCCCGGGACAGGGGTCGAGCAGTACTTC.